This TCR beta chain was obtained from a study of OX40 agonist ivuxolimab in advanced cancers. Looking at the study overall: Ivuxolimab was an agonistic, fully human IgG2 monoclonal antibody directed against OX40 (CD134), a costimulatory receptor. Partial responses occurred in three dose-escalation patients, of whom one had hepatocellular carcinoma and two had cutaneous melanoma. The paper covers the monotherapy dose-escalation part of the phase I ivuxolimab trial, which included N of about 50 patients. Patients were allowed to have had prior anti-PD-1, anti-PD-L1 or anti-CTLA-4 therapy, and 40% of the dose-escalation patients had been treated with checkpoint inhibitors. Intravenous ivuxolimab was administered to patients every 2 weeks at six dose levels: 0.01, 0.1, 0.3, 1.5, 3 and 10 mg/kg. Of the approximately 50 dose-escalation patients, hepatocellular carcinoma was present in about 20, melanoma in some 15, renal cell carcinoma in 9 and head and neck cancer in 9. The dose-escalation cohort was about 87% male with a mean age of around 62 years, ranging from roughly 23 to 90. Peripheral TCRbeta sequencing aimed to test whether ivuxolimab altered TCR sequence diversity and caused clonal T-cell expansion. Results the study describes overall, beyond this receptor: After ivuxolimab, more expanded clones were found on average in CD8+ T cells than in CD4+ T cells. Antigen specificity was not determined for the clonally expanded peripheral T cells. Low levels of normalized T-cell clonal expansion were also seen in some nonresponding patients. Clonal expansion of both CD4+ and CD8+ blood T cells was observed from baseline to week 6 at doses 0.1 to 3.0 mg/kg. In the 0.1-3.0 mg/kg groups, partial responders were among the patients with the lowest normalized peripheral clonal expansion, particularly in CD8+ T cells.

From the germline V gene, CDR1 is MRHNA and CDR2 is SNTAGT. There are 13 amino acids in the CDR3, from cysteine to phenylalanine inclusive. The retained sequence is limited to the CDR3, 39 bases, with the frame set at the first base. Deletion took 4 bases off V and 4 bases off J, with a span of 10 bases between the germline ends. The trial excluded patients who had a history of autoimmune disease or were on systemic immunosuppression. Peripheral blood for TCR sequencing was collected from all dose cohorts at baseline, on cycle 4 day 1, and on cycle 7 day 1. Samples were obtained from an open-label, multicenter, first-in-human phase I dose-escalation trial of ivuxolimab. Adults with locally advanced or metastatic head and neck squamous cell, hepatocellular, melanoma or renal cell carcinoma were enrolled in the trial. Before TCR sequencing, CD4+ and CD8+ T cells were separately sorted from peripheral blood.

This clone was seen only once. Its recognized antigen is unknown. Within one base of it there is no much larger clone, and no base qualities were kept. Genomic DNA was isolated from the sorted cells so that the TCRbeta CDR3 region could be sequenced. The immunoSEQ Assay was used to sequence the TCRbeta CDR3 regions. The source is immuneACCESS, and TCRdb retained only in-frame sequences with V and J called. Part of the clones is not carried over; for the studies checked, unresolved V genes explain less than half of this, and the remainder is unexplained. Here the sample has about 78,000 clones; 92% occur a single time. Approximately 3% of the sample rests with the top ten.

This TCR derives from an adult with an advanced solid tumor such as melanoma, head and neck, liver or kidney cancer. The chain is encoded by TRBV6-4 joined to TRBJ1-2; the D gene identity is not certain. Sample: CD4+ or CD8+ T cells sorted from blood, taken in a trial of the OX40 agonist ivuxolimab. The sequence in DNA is TGTGCCAGCAGTGCGGACGTAGGCTATGGCTACACCTTC. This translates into CASSADVGYGYTF.